The 2 T cell receptor beta chains below come from one sample, sequenced in a study of beta chain features in type 1 diabetes. All of the isolated RNA was reverse transcribed, so expressed TCRB transcripts were sequenced. Here immunoSEQ multiplex PCR was the method, and the copy in TCRdb shows in-frame clones only, minus some. The sample carries over 700,000 clones, 17% recorded once. Source material: naive CD4+ T cells from blood. Receptor source: a woman younger than 30 in good health.

The CDR3 nucleotides read TGTGCCAGCAGCAAAGGTACAGGGGTAGCCCCCTTCTATACCGGGGAGCTGTTTTTT. Translated, it gives CASSKGTGVAPFYTGELFF. The chain carries TRBV21-1 and TRBJ2-2; the D call in the table, TRBD1, was not verified against the DNA. TRBV21-1 constitutes a pseudogene. The CDR3 has 19 residues.

This clone was counted between two and nine times. This sequence joins TRBV7-2 and TRBJ1-2; 7 nucleotides align to TRBD1. V gave up 5 bases and J gave up 7 bases; unmatched junction bases: 10. This CDR3 spans 14 amino acids. From germline, CDR1 is SGHTA and CDR2 FQGNSA. CDR3 coding DNA: TGTGCCAGCAGCCTAGACAGGGTTTTTTCTGGCTACACCTTC. Its protein product is CASSLDRVFSGYTF.